A single sample is the source of the 2 T cell receptor beta chains below, sequenced in a study of cytomegalovirus exposure and HLA in healthy donors. A multiplex PCR was run with 60 Vbeta primers and 13 Jbeta primers. The method was immunoSEQ multiplex PCR; TCRdb's version includes in-frame clones alone and lacks a portion of them. This sample has about 200,000 clones, with roughly 80% found just once. What was sequenced was PBMCs. Source of these receptors: a man aged 25 to 45 in good health and CMV-seronegative.

The rearrangement joins TRBV7-3 to TRBJ1-6; D unresolved. The CDR3 has 8 amino acids. Trimming pared 8 bases from V and 19 bases from J, leaving 9 bases between. Germline CDR1 is SGHTA and CDR2 is FQGTGA. The CDR3 loop is CASFRKHF. For the CDR3, the DNA is TGTGCCAGCTTCAGGAAACACTTT.

The chain carries TRBV7-9 and TRBJ1-4, with TRBD1 identical over 9 bases. This CDR3 is 14 amino acids long. V shed 4 bases and J 7 bases; nucleotides not matched to a gene: 4. Germline CDR1 reads SEHNR; CDR2 reads FQNEAQ (reference sequence). In nucleotides, the CDR3 is TGTGCCAGCAGCTACGGGACAGGGTCTGAAAAACTGTTTTTT. Residues: CASSYGTGSEKLFF. Full variable domain (outside the CDR3, taken from reference TRBV7-9 and TRBJ1-4): DTGVSQNPRHKITKRGQNVTFRCDPISEHNRLYWYRQTLGQGPEFLTYFQNEAQLEKSRLLSDRFSAERPKGSFSTLEIQRTEQGDSAMYLCASSYGTGSEKLFFGSGTQLSVL.